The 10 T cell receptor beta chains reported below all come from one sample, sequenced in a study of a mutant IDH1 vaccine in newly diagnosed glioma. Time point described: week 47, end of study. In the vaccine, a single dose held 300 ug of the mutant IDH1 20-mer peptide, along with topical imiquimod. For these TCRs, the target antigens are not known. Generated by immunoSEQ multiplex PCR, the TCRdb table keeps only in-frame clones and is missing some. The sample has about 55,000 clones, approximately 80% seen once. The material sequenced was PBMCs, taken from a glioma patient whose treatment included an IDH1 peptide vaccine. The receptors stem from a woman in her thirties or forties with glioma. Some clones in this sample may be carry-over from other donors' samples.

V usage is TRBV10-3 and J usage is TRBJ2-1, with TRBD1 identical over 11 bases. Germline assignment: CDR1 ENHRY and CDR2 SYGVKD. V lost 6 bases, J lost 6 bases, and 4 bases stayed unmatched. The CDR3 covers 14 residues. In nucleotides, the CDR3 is TGTGCCATCAGAACTGGACAGGGGGCCAATGAGCAGTTCTTC. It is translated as CAIRTGQGANEQFF.

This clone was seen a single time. The CDR3 spells CASSSPWGAEGETQYF. In nucleotides, the CDR3 is TGTGCCAGCAGCTCACCGTGGGGGGCGGAGGGGGAGACCCAGTACTTC. The rearrangement uses TRBV5-4 and TRBJ2-5; D may match TRBD1 or TRBD2 (6 bases each). Trimming took off 3 bases at V and 5 bases at J, with 20 bases between the two ends. The CDR3 spans 16 residues. CDR1 and CDR2 from the germline V gene are SGHNT and YYREEE (reference sequence).

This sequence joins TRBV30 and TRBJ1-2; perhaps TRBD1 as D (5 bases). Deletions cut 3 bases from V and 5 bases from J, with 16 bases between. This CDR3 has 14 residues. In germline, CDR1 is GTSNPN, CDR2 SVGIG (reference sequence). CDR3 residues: CAWRRDSLGYGYTF. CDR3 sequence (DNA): TGTGCCTGGAGGCGGGACTCTCTGGGGTATGGCTACACCTTC.

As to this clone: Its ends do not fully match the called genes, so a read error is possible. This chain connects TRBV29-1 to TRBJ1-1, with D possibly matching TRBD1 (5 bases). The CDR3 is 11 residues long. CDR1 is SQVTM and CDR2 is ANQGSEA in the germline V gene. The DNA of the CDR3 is TGCAGCGGTCAAAGGGGCACTGAAGCTTCCTTT. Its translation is CSGQRGTEASF.

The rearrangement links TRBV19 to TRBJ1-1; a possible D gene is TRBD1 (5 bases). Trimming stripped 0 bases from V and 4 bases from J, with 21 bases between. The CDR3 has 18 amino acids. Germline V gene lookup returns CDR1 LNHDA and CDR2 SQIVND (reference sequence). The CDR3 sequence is CASSIDPLVQGTGTEAFF. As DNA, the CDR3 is TGTGCCAGTAGTATAGACCCGTTGGTGCAGGGAACAGGCACTGAAGCTTTCTTT.

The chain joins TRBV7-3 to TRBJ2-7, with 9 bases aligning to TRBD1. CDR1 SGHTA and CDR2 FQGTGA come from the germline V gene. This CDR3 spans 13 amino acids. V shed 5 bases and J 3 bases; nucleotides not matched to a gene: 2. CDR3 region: CASSPGQGYEQYF. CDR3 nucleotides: TGTGCCAGCAGCCCGGGACAGGGCTACGAGCAGTACTTC.

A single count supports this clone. CDR3 nucleotide sequence: TGTGCCAGCAGCAAGTACTATGGCTCTGGAAACACCATATATTTT. This translates into CASSKYYGSGNTIYF. The chain has TRBV7-2 and TRBJ1-3; no reliable D call. Trimming shortened V by 5 bases and J by 0 bases, and 11 bases separated the two germline ends. The CDR3 is made up of 15 amino acids. The germline V gene encodes CDR1 SGHTA and CDR2 FQGNSA.

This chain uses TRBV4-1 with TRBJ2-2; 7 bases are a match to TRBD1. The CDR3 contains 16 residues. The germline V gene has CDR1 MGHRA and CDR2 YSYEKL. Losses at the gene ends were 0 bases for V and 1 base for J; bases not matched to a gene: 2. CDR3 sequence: CASSQERDRNTGELFF. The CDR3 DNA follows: TGCGCCAGCAGCCAAGAAAGGGACAGGAACACCGGGGAGCTGTTTTTT.

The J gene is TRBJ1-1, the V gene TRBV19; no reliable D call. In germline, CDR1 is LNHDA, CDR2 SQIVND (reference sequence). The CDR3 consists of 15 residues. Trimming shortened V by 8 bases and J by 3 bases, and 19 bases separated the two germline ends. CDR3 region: CASAPGGLADTEAFF. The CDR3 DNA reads TGTGCCAGTGCGCCCGGTGGTTTGGCGGACACTGAAGCTTTCTTT.

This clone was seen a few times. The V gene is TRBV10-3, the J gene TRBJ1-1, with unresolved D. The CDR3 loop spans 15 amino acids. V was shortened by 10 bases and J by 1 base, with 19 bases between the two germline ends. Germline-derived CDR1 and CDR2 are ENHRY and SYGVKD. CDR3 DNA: TGTGCCACTCACTCTCCCTCCGGGAAGAACACTGAAGCTTTCTTT. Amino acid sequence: CATHSPSGKNTEAFF.